The present T cell receptor beta chain was sequenced within a study of T cell repertoires in cytomegalovirus infection. In the study overall: The public TCR beta signatures pointed to both CMV infection and matching HLA type.

Study outcomes and limitations: Dominant in the ex vivo response were TCR beta clonotypes restricted by HLA-C and specific for CMV.

Via MiXCR, TCRdb re-called the reads, giving one row per CDR3 protein. This table holds approximately 700,000 distinct CDR3 sequences, 35% found once. In the case of this clonotype: Antigen unknown.

CDR1 is SGHTA, CDR2 FQGTGA, per germline. Deletions cut 8 bases from V and 5 bases from J, with 18 bases between. The CDR3 sequence is 14 residues long. The rearrangement uses TRBV7-3 and TRBJ1-1; TRBD1 might be the D (5 bases). The source of this sequence is a human donor in good health (CMV status not recorded). Some clones in this sample may be carry-over from other donors' samples. Material for sequencing was PBMCs. Here the CDR3 reads CASHLGRAGTEAFF. CDR3 coding DNA: TGTGCCAGCCATTTGGGCAGGGCCGGGACTGAAGCTTTCTTT.